This T cell receptor beta chain came from a study of vaccination effects on CD4 cells after COVID-19. About the study: After the second dose, samples were taken at median day 72. Study-level points and caveats: Whether induced by infection or by vaccine, clones showed marked clonal contraction late after vaccination. Common cold coronaviruses were cross-recognized by only 1 of 255 vaccine-induced clones in healthy vaccinees.

To note about this clone: Its target is not known.

Antigen-specific CD4+ T cells were expanded with viral peptide pools in the ViraFEST assay before sequencing. CD4+ T cell isolation took place after 10 days of culture. All participants had two doses of either the BNT162b2 or mRNA-1273 vaccine. Having tested negative for nucleocapsid antibodies, the vaccine recipients showed no prior SARS-CoV-2 infection. Sequencing was performed with immunoSEQ multiplex PCR; in TCRdb, only in-frame clones are kept and a portion is missing. This repertoire shows more than 50,000 clones, around four fifths found once; its top ten account for roughly 0.94%. The junction had 4 bases not matched to a gene; V was cut back by 4 bases and J by 5 bases. The CDR3 loop spans 14 amino acids. Germline CDR1 KGHSH, CDR2 LQKENI.

The V and J genes are TRBV18 and TRBJ2-5; TRBD2 matches at 10 bases. Source: CD4+ T cells from PBMCs cultured with HCoV-OC43 spike peptides, taken after COVID-19 vaccination. Specified subset: HCoV-OC43 spike overlapping peptide pool stimulation. This clonotype originated in a human donor who received a COVID-19 vaccine. In nucleotides, the CDR3 is TGTGCCAGCTCACGCGGACTAGCGGCGGAGACCCAGTACTTC. Protein sequence: CASSRGLAAETQYF.